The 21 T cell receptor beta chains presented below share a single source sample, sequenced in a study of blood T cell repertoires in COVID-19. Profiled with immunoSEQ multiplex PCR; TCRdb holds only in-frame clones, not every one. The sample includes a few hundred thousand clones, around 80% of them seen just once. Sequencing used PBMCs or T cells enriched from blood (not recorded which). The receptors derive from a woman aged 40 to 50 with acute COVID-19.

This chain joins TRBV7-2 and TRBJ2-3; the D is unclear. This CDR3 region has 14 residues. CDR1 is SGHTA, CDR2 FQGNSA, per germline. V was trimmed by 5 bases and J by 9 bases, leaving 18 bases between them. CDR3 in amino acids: CASSPEAVPRTQYF. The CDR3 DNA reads TGTGCCAGCAGCCCCGAGGCCGTTCCCCGGACGCAGTATTTT.

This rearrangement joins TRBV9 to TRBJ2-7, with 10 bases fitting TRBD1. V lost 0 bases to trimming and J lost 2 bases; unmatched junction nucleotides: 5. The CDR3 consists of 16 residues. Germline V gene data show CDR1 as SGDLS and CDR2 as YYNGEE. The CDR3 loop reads CASSVGGTGVTYEQYF. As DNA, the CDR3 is TGTGCCAGCAGCGTAGGAGGGACAGGGGTCACCTACGAGCAGTACTTC.

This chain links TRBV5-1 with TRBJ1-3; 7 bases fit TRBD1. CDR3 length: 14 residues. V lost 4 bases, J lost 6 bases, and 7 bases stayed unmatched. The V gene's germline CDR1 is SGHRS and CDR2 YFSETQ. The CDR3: CASSPDRRVNTIYF. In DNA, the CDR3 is TGCGCCAGCAGCCCGGACAGGAGGGTAAACACCATATATTTT.

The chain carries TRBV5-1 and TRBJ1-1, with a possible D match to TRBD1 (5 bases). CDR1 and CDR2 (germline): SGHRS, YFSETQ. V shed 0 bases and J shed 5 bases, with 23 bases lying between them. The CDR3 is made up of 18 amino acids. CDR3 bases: TGCGCCAGCAGCTTGGAGGGTCCGGGGCGGGGAGGAGGTACTGAAGCTTTCTTT. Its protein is CASSLEGPGRGGGTEAFF.

For the CDR3, the DNA is TGTGCCAGCAGGTTAGGGACAGGGGGCTTCCCCGCTCAGCCCCAGCATTTT. Its protein is CASRLGTGGFPAQPQHF. The genes are TRBV28 and TRBJ1-5, with 12 positions matching TRBD1. CDR1 is MDHEN and CDR2 is SYDVKM in the germline V gene. Unmatched junction bases numbered 12, after V lost 6 bases and J lost 6 bases. The CDR3 consists of 17 residues.

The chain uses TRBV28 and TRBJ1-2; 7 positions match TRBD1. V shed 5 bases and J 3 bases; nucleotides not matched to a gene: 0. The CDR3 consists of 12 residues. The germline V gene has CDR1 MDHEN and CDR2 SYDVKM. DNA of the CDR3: TGTGCCAGCAGTGGGACAGACTATGGCTACACCTTC. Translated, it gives CASSGTDYGYTF.

As DNA, the CDR3 is TGTGCCTGGACTTCGGGTGGTTATTCACCCCTCCACTTT. It specifies CAWTSGGYSPLHF. The chain joins TRBV30 to TRBJ1-6; D is ambiguous. The CDR3 length is 13 residues. V shed 4 bases and J shed 8 bases, with 12 bases lying between them. Germline assignment: CDR1 GTSNPN and CDR2 SVGIG (reference sequence).

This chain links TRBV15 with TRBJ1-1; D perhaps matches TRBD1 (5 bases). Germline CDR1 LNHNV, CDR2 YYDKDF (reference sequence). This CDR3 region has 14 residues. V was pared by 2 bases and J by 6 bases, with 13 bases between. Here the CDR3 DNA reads TGTGCCACCAGCAGACCACAGGTAGGGGCTGAAGCTTTCTTT. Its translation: CATSRPQVGAEAFF.

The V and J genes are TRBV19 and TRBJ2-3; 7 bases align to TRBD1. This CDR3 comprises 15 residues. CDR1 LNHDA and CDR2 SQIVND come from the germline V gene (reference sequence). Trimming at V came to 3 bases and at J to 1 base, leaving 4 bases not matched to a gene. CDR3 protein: CASSIADRGTDTQYF. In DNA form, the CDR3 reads TGTGCCAGTAGTATCGCAGACAGGGGCACAGATACGCAGTATTTT.

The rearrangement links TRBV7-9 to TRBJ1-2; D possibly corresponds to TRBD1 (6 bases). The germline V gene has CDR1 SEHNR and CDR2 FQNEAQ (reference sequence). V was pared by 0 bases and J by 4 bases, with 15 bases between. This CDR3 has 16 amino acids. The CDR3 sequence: CASSLALGHGIYGYTF. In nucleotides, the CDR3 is TGTGCCAGCAGCTTAGCGTTGGGACACGGTATCTATGGCTACACCTTC. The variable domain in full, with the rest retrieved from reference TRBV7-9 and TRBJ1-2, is DTGVSQNPRHKITKRGQNVTFRCDPISEHNRLYWYRQTLGQGPEFLTYFQNEAQLEKSRLLSDRFSAERPKGSFSTLEIQRTEQGDSAMYLCASSLALGHGIYGYTFGSGTRLTVV.

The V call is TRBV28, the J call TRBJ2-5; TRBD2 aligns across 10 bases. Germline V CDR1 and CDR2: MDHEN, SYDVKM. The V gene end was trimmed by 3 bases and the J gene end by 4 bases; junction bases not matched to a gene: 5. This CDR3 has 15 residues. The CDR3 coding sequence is TGTGCCAGCAGTTTGCCCGGGACTAGCGCAGAGACCCAGTACTTC. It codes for CASSLPGTSAETQYF.

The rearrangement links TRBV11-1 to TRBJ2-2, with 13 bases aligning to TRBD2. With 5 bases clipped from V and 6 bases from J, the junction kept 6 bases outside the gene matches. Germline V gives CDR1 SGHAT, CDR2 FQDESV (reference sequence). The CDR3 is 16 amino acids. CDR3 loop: CASSRGLAGASGELFF. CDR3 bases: TGTGCCAGCAGCAGAGGACTAGCGGGAGCGTCCGGGGAGCTGTTTTTT.

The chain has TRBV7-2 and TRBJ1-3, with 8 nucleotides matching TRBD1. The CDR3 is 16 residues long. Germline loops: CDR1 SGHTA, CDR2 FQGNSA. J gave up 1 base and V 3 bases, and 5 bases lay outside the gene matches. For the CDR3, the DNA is TGTGCCAGCAGCTTTACCCAGGGGGCATCTGGAAACACCATATATTTT. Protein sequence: CASSFTQGASGNTIYF. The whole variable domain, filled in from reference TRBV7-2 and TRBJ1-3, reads GAGVSQSPSNKVTEKGKDVELRCDPISGHTALYWYRQSLGQGLEFLIYFQGNSAPDKSGLPSDRFSAERTGGSVSTLTIQRTQQEDSAVYLCASSFTQGASGNTIYFGEGSWLTVV.

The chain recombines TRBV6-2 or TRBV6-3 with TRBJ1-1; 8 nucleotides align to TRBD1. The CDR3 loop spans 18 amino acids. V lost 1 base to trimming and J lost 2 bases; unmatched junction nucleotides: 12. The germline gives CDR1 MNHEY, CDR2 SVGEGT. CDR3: CASSYYAGQGLANTEAFF. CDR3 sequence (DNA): TGTGCCAGCAGTTACTACGCCGGACAGGGTCTGGCAAACACTGAAGCTTTCTTT.

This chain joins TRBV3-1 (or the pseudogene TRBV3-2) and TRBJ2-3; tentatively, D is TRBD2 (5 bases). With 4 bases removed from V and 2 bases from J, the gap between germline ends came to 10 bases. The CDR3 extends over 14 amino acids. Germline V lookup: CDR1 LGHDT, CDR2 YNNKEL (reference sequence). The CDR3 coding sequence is TGTGCCAGCAGCCCGACGGGGTTCACAGATACGCAGTATTTT. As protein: CASSPTGFTDTQYF.

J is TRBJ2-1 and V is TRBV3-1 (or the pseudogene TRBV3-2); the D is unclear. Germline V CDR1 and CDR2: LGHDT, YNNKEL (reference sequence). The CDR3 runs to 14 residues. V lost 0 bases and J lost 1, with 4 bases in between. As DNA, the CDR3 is TGTGCCAGCAGCCAAGATCCGTCCTACAATGAGCAGTTCTTC. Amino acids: CASSQDPSYNEQFF.

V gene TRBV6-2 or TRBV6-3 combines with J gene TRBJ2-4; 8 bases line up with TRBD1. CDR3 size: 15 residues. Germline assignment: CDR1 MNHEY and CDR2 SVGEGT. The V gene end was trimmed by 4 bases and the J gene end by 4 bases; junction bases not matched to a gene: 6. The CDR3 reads CASSSRQGRKNIQYF. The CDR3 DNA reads TGTGCCAGCAGTTCCCGACAGGGGAGGAAAAACATTCAGTACTTC.

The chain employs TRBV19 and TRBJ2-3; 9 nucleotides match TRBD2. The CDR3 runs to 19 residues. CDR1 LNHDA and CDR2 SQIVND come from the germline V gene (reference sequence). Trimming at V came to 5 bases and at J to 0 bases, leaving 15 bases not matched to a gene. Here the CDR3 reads CASSLRPGTAGGSTDTQYF. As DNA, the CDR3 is TGTGCCAGTAGTCTTCGTCCCGGGACAGCGGGGGGTAGCACAGATACGCAGTATTTT.

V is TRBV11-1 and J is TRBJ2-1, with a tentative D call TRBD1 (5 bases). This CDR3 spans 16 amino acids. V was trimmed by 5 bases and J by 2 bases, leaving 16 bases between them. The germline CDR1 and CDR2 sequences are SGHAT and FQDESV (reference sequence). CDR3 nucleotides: TGTGCCAGCAGCCGAAAACAGGTGCCAGCCTACAATGAGCAGTTCTTC. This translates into CASSRKQVPAYNEQFF. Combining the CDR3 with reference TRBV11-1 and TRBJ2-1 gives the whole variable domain EAEVAQSPRYKITEKSQAVAFWCDPISGHATLYWYRQILGQGPELLVQFQDESVVDDSQLPKDRFSAERLKGVDSTLKIQPAELGDSAMYLCASSRKQVPAYNEQFFGPGTRLTVL.

The DNA of the CDR3 is TGTGCCACCAGCAGAGATTGGTCCGCGCTACAGTACTTC. Its translation: CATSRDWSALQYF. V gene TRBV15 combines with J gene TRBJ2-7; D gene uncertain. CDR3 length: 13 residues. Trimming took off 0 bases at V and 10 bases at J, with 13 bases between the two ends. Germline assignment: CDR1 LNHNV and CDR2 YYDKDF (reference sequence).

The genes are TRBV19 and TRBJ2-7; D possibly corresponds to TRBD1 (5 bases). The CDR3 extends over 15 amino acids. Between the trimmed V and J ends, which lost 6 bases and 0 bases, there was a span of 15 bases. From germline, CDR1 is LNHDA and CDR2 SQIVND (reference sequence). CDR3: CASSLQVFGSYEQYF. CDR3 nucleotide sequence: TGTGCCAGTAGCCTACAGGTTTTCGGCTCCTACGAGCAGTACTTC.